This T cell receptor (beta chain) was captured in a study of blood T cell repertoires in COVID-19. Background on the study: Samples of COVID-19 (acute and convalescent) were obtained from the United States, Italy and Spain. T cells, B-cell-depleted T cells, or PBMCs supplied cDNA or gDNA.

The V segment lost 3 bases and the J segment 4 bases; nucleotides outside the gene matches: 4. Germline CDR1 reads SGHAT; CDR2 reads FQNNGV. The length of the CDR3 is 15 residues. Original handling: For nucleated cells, counts were estimated from reference gene primer amplification. Sequencing used immunoSEQ multiplex PCR; TCRdb keeps in-frame clones, though not all of them. The DNA gave D and trimming, while V, J and clone size come from that table. The sample records 140,000 or so clones, 88% being singletons. Specimen: peripheral blood. The TCR was taken from a man between 65 and 85 years old with acute or convalescent COVID-19. This chain links TRBV11-2 with TRBJ1-4; 8 positions agree with TRBD1. DNA of the CDR3: TGTGCCAGCAGCTTCGGACAGGGCAGTAATGAAAAACTGTTTTTT. Its translation is CASSFGQGSNEKLFF. The full variable domain, with the rest looked up from reference TRBV11-2 and TRBJ1-4, is EAGVAQSPRYKIIEKRQSVAFWCNPISGHATLYWYQQILGQGPKLLIQFQNNGVVDDSQLPKDRFSAERLKGVDSTLKIQPAKLEDSAVYLCASSFGQGSNEKLFFGSGTQLSVL.